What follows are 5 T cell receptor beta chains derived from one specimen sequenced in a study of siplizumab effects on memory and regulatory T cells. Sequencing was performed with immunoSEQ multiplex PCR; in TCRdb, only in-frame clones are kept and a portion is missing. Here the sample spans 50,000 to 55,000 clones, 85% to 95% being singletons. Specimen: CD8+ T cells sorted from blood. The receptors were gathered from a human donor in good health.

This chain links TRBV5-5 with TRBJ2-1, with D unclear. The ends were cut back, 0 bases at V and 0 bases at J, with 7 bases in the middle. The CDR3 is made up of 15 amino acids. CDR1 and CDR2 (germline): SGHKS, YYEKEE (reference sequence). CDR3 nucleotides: TGTGCCAGCAGCTTGGGGTCAAGCTCCTACAATGAGCAGTTCTTC. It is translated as CASSLGSSSYNEQFF.

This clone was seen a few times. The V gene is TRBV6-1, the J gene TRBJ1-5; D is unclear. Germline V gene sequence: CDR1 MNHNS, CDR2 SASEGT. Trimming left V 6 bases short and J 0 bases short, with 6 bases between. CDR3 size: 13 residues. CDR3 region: CASRPGSNQPQHF. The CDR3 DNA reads TGTGCCAGCAGACCGGGTAGCAATCAGCCCCAGCATTTT.

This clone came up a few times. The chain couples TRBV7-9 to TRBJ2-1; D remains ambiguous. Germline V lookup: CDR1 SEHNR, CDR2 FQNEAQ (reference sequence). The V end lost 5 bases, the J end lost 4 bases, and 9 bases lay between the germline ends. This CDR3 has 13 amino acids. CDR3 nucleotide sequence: TGTGCCAGCAGCCGAACCTTTTACAATGAGCAGTTCTTC. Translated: CASSRTFYNEQFF.

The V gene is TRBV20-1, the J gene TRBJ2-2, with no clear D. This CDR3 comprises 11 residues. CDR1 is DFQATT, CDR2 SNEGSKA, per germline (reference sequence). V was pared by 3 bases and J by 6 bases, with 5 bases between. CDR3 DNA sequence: TGCAGTGCTAGGGTTTCCGGGGAGCTGTTTTTT. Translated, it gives CSARVSGELFF.

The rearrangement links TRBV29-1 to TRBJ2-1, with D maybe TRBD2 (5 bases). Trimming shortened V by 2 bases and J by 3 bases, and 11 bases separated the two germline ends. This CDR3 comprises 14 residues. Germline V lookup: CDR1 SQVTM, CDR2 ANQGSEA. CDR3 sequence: CSVERGYGYNEQFF. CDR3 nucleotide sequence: TGCAGCGTTGAAAGAGGGTACGGCTACAATGAGCAGTTCTTC.